Each of the 2 T cell receptor beta chains below was sequenced from the same sample in a study of T cell responses to AZD1222 COVID-19 vaccine. Produced via immunoSEQ multiplex PCR; TCRdb's table is partial and in-frame only. Among about 110,000 clones, more than 75% were seen once, and the ten largest hold about 1.2%. The sequenced sample was peripheral blood, obtained on day 0 of AZD1222 vaccination. These receptors all come from an adult in good health.

In this sample, this clone turned up once. J is TRBJ2-1 and V is TRBV4-2; no firm D call. Trimming shortened V by 6 bases and J by 1 base, and 13 bases separated the two germline ends. Germline CDR1 LGHNA, CDR2 YNFKEQ. This CDR3 region has 15 residues. The chain's CDR3 is CASRLRVRSYNEQFF. CDR3 coding DNA: TGTGCCAGCAGGCTCCGGGTCCGATCCTACAATGAGCAGTTCTTC.

The V gene is TRBV2, the J gene TRBJ2-3; D not resolved. There are 13 residues in the CDR3. Trimming shortened V by 4 bases and J by 2 bases, and 7 bases separated the two germline ends. The germline gives CDR1 SNHLY, CDR2 FYNNEI. CDR3 coding DNA: TGTGCCAGCAGTGGAAGCTCCACAGATACGCAGTATTTT. Encoded protein: CASSGSSTDTQYF.